This TCR beta chain was documented in a study of blood T cell repertoires in COVID-19. Original analysis: Amplification of reference gene primers was used by the study to estimate nucleated cell counts. Repertoires were generated with immunoSEQ multiplex PCR, while TCRdb's copy carries only in-frame clones and drops some. V and J calls plus clone size are reproduced from that table; the DNA served to infer D and trimming. The table lists a few hundred thousand clones, 70% to 90% of them singletons. CDR1 GTSNPN and CDR2 SVGIG come from the germline V gene (reference sequence). V was cut by 1 base and J by 8 bases, with 14 bases left in between. This CDR3 spans 13 amino acids. It was during active infection that Seattle patients were enrolled and then longitudinally followed.

The chain recombines TRBV30 with TRBJ1-1, with D possibly TRBD1 on 5 matching bases. The sample comprised peripheral blood. The clonotype comes from a woman between 45 and 65 years old with COVID-19, enrolled during active disease. In DNA, the CDR3 is TGTGCCTGGAGTGACCCTGGACAAGACGAAGCTTTCTTT. This translates into CAWSDPGQDEAFF.